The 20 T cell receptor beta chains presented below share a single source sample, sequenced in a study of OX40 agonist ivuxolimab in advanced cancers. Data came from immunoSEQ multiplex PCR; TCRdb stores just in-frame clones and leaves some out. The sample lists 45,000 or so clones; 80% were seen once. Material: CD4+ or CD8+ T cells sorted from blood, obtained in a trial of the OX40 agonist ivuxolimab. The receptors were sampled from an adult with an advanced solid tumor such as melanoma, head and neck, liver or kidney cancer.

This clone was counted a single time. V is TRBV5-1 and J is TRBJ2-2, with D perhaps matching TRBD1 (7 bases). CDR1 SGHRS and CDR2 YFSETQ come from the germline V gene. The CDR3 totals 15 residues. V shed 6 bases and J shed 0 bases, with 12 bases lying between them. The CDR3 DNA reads TGCGCCAGCATCCAGGGGGGCGCGAACACCGGGGAGCTGTTTTTT. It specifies CASIQGGANTGELFF.

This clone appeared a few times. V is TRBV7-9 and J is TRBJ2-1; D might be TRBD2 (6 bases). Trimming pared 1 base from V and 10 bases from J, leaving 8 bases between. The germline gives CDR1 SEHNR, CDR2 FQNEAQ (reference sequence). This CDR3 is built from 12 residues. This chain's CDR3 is CASSLDTSEQFF. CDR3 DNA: TGTGCCAGCAGCTTAGACACTAGCGAGCAGTTCTTC. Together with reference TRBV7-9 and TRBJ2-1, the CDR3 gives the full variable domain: DTGVSQNPRHKITKRGQNVTFRCDPISEHNRLYWYRQTLGQGPEFLTYFQNEAQLEKSRLLSDRFSAERPKGSFSTLEIQRTEQGDSAMYLCASSLDTSEQFFGPGTRLTVL.

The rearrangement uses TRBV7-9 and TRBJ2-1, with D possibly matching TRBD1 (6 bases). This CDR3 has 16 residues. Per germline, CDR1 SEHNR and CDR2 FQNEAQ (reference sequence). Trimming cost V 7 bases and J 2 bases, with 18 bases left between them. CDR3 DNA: TGTGCCAGCACCACCCGACAGGCAAAGCCCTACAATGAGCAGTTCTTC. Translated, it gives CASTTRQAKPYNEQFF.

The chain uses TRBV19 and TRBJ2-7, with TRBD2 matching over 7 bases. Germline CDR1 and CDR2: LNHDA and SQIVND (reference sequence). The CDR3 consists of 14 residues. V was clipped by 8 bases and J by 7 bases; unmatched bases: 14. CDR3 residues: CASASGGSLGEQYF. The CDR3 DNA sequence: TGTGCCAGTGCGAGCGGCGGGAGTTTGGGTGAGCAGTACTTC.

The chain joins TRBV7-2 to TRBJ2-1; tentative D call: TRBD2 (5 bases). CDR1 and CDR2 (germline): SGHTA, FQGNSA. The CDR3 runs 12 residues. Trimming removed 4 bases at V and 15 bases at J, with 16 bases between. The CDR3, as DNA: TGTGCCAGCAGCTCCGAAACTAGAAGTGCGTTCTTC. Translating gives CASSSETRSAFF.

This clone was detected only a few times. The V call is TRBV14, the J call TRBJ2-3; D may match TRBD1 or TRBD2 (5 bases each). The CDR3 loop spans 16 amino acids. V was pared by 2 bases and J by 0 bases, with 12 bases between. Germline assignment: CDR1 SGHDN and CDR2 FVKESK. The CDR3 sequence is CASSQSPGPSTDTQYF. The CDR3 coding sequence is TGTGCCAGCAGCCAATCCCCGGGACCTAGCACAGATACGCAGTATTTT. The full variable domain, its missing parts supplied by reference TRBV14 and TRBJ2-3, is EAGVTQFPSHSVIEKGQTVTLRCDPISGHDNLYWYRRVMGKEIKFLLHFVKESKQDESGMPNNRFLAERTGGTYSTLKVQPAELEDSGVYFCASSQSPGPSTDTQYFGPGTRLTVL.

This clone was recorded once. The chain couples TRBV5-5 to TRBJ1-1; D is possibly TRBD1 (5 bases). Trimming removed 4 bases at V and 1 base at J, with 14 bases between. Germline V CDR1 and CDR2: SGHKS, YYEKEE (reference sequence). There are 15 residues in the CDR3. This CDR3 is CASSPTAQGNTEAFF. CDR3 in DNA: TGTGCCAGCAGCCCAACCGCTCAGGGGAACACTGAAGCTTTCTTT.

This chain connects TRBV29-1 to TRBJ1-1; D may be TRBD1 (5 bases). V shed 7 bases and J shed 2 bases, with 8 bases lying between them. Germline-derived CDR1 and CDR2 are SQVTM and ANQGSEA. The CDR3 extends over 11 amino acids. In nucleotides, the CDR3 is TGCAGCGCCAGGGTAAACACTGAAGCTTTCTTT. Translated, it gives CSARVNTEAFF. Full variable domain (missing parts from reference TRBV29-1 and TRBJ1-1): SAVISQKPSRDICQRGTSLTIQCQVDSQVTMMFWYRQQPGQSLTLIATANQGSEATYESGFVIDKFPISRPNLTFSTLTVSNMSPEDSSIYLCSARVNTEAFFGQGTRLTVV.

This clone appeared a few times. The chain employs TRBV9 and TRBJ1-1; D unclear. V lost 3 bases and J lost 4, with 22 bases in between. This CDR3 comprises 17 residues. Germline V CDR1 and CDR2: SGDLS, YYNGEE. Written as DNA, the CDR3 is TGTGCCAGCAGCGCACAACCCCATGGCATTGTTGGCACTGAAGCTTTCTTT. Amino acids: CASSAQPHGIVGTEAFF.

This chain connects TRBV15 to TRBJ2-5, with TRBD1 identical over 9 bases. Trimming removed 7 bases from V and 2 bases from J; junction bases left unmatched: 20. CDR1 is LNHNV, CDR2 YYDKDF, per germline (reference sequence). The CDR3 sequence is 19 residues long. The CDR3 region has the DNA TGTGCCACCACCAACACAGGGGGCTGGGGTAGCGGAGCTCAAGAGACCCAGTACTTC. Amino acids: CATTNTGGWGSGAQETQYF.

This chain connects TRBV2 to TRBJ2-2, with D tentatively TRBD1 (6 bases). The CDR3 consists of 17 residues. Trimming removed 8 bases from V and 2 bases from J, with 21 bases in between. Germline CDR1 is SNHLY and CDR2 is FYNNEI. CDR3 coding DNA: TGTGCCAGCGACAGGACTCACGGACCCATAAACACCGGGGAGCTGTTTTTT. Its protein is CASDRTHGPINTGELFF.

This chain's CDR3 is CASRETYSGNTIYF. CDR3 in DNA: TGTGCCAGCAGGGAGACGTACTCTGGAAACACCATATATTTT. V and J are TRBV6-1 and TRBJ1-3; D ambiguous. V lost 6 bases to trimming and J lost 0 bases, with 9 bases between them. This CDR3 has 14 residues. Germline CDR1 is MNHNS and CDR2 is SASEGT.

The CDR3 loop is CASSEVGGGYGYTF. The CDR3 nucleotides read TGTGCCAGCAGTGAGGTTGGGGGCGGCTATGGCTACACCTTC. V and J are TRBV6-1 and TRBJ1-2, with D maybe TRBD1 (6 bases). The germline V and J ends were trimmed by 3 bases and 4 bases, with 12 bases remaining between them. Germline V CDR1 and CDR2: MNHNS, SASEGT. CDR3 size: 14 residues.

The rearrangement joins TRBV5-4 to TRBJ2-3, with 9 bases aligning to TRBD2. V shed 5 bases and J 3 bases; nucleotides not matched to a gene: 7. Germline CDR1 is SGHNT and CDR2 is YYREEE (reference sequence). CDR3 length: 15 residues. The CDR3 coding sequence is TGTGCCAGCAGGCCCCCGGGACTAGCAACAGATACGCAGTATTTT. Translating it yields CASRPPGLATDTQYF.

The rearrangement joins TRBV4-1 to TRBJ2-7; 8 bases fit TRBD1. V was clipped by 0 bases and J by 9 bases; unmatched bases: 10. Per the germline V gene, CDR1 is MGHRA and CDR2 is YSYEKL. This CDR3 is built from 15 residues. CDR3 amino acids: CASSQDFLAGGRQYF. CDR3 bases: TGCGCCAGCAGCCAAGATTTTTTGGCAGGGGGCAGGCAGTACTTC.

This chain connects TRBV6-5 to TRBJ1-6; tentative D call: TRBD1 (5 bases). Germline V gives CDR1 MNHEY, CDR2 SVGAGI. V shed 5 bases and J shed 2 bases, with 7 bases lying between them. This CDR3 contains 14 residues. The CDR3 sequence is CASSAGPYNSPLHF. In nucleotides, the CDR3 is TGTGCCAGCAGTGCGGGACCCTATAATTCACCCCTCCACTTT.

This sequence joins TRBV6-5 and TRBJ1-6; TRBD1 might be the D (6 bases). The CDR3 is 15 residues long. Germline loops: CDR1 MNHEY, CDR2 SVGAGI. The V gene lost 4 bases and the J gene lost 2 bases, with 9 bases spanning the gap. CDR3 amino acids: CASSFRGPYNSPLHF. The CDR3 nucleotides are TGTGCCAGCAGTTTCAGGGGCCCCTATAATTCACCCCTCCACTTT.

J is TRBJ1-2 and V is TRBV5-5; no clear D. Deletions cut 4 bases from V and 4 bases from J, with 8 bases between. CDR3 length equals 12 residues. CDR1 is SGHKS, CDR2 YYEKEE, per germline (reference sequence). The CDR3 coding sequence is TGTGCCAGCAGCAGGGATGGCTATGGCTACACCTTC. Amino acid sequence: CASSRDGYGYTF.

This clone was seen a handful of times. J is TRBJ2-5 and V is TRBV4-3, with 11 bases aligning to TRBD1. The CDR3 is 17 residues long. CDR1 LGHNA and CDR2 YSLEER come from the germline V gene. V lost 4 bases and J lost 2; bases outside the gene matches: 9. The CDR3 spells CASSRHRDRGYQETQYF. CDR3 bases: TGCGCCAGCAGCCGCCACCGGGACAGGGGGTATCAAGAGACCCAGTACTTC.

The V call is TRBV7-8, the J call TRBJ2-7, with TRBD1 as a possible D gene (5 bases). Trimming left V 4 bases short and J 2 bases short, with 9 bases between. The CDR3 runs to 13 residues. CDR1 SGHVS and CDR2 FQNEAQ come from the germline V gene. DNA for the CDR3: TGTGCCAGCAGCTCAAGCAGGGCCTACGAGCAGTACTTC. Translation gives CASSSSRAYEQYF.